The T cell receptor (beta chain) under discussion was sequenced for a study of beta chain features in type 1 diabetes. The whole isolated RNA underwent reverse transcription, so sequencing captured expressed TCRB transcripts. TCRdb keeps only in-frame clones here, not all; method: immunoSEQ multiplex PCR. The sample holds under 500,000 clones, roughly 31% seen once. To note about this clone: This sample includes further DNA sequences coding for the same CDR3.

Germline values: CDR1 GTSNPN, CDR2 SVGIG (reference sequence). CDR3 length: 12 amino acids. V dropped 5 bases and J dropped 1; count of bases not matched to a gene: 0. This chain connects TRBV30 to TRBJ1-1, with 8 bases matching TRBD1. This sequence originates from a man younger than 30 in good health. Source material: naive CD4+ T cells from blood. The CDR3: CAWGQGNTEAFF. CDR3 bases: TGTGCCTGGGGACAGGGGAACACTGAAGCTTTCTTT.